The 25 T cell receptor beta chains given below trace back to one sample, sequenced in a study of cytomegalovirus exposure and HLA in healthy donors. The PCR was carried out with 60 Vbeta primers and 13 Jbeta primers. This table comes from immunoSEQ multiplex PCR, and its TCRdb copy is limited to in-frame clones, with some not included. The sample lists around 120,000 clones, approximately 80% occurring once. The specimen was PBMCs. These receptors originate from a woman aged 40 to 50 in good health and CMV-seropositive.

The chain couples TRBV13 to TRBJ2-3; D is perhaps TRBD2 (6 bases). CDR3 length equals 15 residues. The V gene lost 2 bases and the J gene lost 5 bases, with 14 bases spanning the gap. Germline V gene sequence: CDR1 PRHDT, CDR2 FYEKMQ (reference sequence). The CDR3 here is CASSLRQGGRDTQYF. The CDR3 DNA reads TGTGCCAGCAGCTTAAGGCAGGGAGGTAGAGATACGCAGTATTTT.

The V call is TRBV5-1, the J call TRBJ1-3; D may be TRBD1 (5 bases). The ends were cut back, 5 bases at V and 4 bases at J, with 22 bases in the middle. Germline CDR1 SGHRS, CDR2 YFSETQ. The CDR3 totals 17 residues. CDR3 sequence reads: CASSGGIPSSMGNTIYF. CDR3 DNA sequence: TGCGCCAGCAGTGGGGGGATTCCATCCTCGATGGGAAACACCATATATTTT.

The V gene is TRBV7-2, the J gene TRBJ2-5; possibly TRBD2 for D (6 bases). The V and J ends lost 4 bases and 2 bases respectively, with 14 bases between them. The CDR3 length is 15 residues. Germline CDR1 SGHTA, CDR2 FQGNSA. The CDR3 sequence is CASSWRAGRQETQYF. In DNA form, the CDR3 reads TGTGCCAGCAGCTGGCGGGCGGGGAGACAAGAGACCCAGTACTTC.

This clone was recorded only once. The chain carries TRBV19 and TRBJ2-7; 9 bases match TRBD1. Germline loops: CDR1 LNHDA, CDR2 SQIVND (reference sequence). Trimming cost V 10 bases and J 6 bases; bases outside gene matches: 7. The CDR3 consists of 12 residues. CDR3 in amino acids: CATQQGAGEQYF. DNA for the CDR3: TGTGCCACCCAACAGGGGGCTGGCGAGCAGTACTTC.

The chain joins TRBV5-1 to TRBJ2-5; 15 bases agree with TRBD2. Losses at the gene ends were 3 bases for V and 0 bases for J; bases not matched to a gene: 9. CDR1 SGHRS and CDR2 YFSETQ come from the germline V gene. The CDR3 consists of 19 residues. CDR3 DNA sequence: TGCGCCAGCAGCTCCCGGACTAGCGGGGGGGCGGGGGACCAAGAGACCCAGTACTTC. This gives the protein CASSSRTSGGAGDQETQYF.

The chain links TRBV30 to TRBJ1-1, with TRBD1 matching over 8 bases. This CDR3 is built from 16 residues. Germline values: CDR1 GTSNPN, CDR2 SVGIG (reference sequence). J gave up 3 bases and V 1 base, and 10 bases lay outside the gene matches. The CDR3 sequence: CAWSARAGGFYTEAFF. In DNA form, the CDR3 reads TGTGCCTGGAGTGCTAGGGCAGGGGGCTTTTACACTGAAGCTTTCTTT.

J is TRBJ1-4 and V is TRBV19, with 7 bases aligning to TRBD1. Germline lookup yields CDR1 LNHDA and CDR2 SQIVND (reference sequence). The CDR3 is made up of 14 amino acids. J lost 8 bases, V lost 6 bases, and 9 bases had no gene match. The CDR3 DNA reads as TGTGCCAGTAGCCTAGGGGGCCGGAACGAAAAACTGTTTTTT. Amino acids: CASSLGGRNEKLFF.

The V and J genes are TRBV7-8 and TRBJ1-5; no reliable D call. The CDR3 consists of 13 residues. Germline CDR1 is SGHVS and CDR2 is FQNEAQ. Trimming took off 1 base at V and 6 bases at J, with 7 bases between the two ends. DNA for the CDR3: TGTGCCAGCAGCTTAGTAGCCCTTCAGCCCCAGCATTTT. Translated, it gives CASSLVALQPQHF.

The CDR3 sequence is CASSLMLADYNEQFF. Here the CDR3 DNA reads TGTGCCAGCAGTTTAATGCTAGCGGACTACAATGAGCAGTTCTTC. V is TRBV27 and J is TRBJ2-1; 7 bases map to TRBD2. Trimming cost V 2 bases and J 3 bases; bases outside gene matches: 4. CDR1 is MNHEY and CDR2 is SMNVEV in the germline V gene (reference sequence). The CDR3 is 15 amino acids.

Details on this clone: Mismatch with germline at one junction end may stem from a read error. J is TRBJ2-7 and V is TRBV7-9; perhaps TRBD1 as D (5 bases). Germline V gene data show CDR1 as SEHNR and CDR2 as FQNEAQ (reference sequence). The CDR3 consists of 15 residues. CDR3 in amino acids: CSSLTSGAASHEQYF. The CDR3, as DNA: TGTTCCAGCTTGACGAGTGGGGCAGCGAGCCACGAGCAGTACTTC.

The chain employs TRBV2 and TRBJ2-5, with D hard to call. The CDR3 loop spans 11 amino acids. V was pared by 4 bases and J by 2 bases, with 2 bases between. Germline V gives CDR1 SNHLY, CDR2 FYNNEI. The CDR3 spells CASSAQETQYF. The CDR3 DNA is TGTGCCAGCAGTGCACAAGAGACCCAGTACTTC.

The CDR3 DNA sequence: TGCGCCAGCAGACGGACAGCCGAGGATGAGCAGTTCTTC. Residues: CASRRTAEDEQFF. This chain joins TRBV5-1 and TRBJ2-1, with D possibly being TRBD1 (6 bases). CDR3 length: 13 residues. Germline V gene lookup returns CDR1 SGHRS and CDR2 YFSETQ. V shed 5 bases and J shed 8 bases, with 14 bases lying between them.

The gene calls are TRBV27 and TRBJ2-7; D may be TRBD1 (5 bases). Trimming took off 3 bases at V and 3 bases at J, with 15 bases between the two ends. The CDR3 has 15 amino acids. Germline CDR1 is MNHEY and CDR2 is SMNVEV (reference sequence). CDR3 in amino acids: CASSFLDRVGYEQYF. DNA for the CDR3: TGTGCCAGCAGTTTTCTAGACAGAGTTGGCTACGAGCAGTACTTC.

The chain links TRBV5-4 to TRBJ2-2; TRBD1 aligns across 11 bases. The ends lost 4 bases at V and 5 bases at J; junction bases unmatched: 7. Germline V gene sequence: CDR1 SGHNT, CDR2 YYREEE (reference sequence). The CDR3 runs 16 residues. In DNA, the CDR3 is TGTGCCAGCAGCGTCATGGGACAGGGGGGGACCGGGGAGCTGTTTTTT. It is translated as CASSVMGQGGTGELFF.

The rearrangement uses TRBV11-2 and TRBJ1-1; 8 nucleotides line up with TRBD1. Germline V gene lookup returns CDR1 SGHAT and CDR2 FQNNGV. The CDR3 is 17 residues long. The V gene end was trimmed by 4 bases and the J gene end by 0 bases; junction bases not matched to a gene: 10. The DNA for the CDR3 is TGTGCCAGCAGCTCTTGGCCCCGGGACAGGATGAACACTGAAGCTTTCTTT. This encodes CASSSWPRDRMNTEAFF.

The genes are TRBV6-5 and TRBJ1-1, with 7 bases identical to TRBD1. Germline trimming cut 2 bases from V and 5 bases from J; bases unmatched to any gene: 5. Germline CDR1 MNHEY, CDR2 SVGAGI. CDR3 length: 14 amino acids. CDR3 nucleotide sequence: TGTGCCAGCAGTTACCGACAGGGTTTAACTGAAGCTTTCTTT. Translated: CASSYRQGLTEAFF.

The CDR3 DNA reads TGTGCCACCAGCAGAGATTTGGGGGGGAATGGCTACACCTTC. Its protein is CATSRDLGGNGYTF. This chain joins TRBV15 and TRBJ1-2, with a weak D call TRBD1 (5 bases). Germline assignment: CDR1 LNHNV and CDR2 YYDKDF (reference sequence). The V end lost 0 bases, the J end lost 6 bases, and 11 bases lay between the germline ends. The CDR3 covers 14 residues.

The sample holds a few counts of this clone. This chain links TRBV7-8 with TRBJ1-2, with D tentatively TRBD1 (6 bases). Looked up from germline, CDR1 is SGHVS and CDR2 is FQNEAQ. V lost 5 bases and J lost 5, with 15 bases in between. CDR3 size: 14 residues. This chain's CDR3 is CASSPGGRGYGYTF. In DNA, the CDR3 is TGTGCCAGCAGCCCCGGTGGCAGGGGATATGGCTACACCTTC.

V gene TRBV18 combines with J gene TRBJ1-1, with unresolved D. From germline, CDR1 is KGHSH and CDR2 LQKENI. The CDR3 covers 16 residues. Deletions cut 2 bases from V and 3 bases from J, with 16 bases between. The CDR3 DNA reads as TGTGCCAGCTCACCAGAAGCATGGGCGTCTGACACTGAAGCTTTCTTT. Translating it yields CASSPEAWASDTEAFF.

CDR3 loop: CASSPGRETGKETQYF. The CDR3 DNA reads TGTGCCAGCAGCCCCGGGAGGGAGACAGGGAAAGAGACCCAGTACTTC. The chain joins TRBV11-3 to TRBJ2-5; possible D gene TRBD2, 8 bases. V shed 5 bases and J shed 3 bases, with 19 bases lying between them. Germline assignment: CDR1 SGHNT and CDR2 YENEEA. This CDR3 has 16 residues.

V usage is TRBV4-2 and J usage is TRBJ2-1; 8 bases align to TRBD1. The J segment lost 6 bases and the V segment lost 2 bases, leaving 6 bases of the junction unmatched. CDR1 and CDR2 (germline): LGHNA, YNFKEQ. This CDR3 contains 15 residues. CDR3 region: CASSQKGQVPNEQFF. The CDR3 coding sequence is TGTGCCAGCAGCCAAAAGGGACAGGTTCCCAATGAGCAGTTCTTC.

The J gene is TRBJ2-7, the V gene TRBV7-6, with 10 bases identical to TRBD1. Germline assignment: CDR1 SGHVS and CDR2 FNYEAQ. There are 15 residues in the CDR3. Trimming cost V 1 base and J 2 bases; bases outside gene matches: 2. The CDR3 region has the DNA TGTGCCAGCAGCTTAGGGACAGGGGGTACCTACGAGCAGTACTTC. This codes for CASSLGTGGTYEQYF.

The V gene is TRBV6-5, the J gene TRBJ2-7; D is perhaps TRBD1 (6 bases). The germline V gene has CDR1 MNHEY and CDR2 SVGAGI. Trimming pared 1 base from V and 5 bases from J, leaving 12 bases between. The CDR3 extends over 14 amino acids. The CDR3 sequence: CASSYWNRANEQYF. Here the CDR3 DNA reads TGTGCCAGCAGTTACTGGAACAGGGCTAACGAGCAGTACTTC.

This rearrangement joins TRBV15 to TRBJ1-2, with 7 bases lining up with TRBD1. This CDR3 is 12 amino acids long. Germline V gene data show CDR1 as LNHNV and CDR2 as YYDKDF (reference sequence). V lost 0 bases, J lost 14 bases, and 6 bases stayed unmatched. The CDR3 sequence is CATSRDRGQWTF. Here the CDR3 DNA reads TGTGCCACCAGCAGAGATAGGGGGCAGTGGACCTTC.

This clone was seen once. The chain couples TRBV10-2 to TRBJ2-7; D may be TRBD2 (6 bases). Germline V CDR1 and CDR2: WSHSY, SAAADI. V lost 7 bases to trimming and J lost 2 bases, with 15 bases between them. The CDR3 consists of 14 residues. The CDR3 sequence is CASTPPDYTYEQYF. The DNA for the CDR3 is TGCGCCAGCACCCCCCCGGACTACACCTACGAGCAGTACTTC.